Listed below are T cell receptor beta chains from one sample, sequenced in a study of cytomegalovirus exposure and HLA in healthy donors. The data were produced by immunoSEQ multiplex PCR, yet TCRdb's version contains in-frame clones alone and is incomplete. Of some 150,000 clones listed, roughly 82% are singletons. Specimen: PBMCs. These receptors came from a man between 45 and 60 years old in good health and CMV-seropositive. CDR3s include the opening cysteine and the closing phenylalanine or tryptophan. The D gene is left open where the match is weak. Clone size is stated in some rows and not others, as once, few, many or a class when expanded.

clone_size,j_call,d_call,v_call,cdr3_nt,cdr3_aa
NA,TRBJ1-1,NA,TRBV6-1,TGTGCCAGCATGGTGGGGGCTATGAACACTGAAGCTTTCTTT,CASMVGAMNTEAFF
NA,TRBJ1-2,NA,TRBV4-3,TGCGCCAGCAGCCCCTCGTGGCAGAACTATGGCTACACCTTC,CASSPSWQNYGYTF
few,TRBJ2-1,NA,TRBV9,TGTGCCAGCAGCCCAGTCCGGAGTCCACAGCAGTTCTTC,CASSPVRSPQQFF
NA,TRBJ2-2,NA,TRBV29-1,TGCAGCGTGGGCGCAGGGGTCACCGGGGAGCTGTTTTTT,CSVGAGVTGELFF
once,TRBJ1-1,NA,TRBV5-1,TGCGCCAGCAGCCTCGGGTACAGGGCGGCGAACACTGAAGCTTTCTTT,CASSLGYRAANTEAFF
NA,TRBJ1-6,NA,TRBV28,TGTGCCAGCAGTTTAGGGGGCAGGGTGAATTCACCCCTCCACTTT,CASSLGGRVNSPLHF
NA,TRBJ1-1,NA,TRBV28,TGTGCCAGCAGTTTAATGGCAGGGGTGAACACTGAAGCTTTCTTT,CASSLMAGVNTEAFF
NA,TRBJ2-3,NA,TRBV29-1,TGCAGCGTTCAAGAGGAGGACGGGAGCGTGGGAGATACGCAGTATTTT,CSVQEEDGSVGDTQYF
once,TRBJ1-3,NA,TRBV19,TGTGCCAGTAGTATCCGCAGAGGAGCTGGAAACACCATATATTTT,CASSIRRGAGNTIYF
NA,TRBJ2-3,TRBD2,TRBV29-1,TGCAGCGTTGAAGATCGGGACTATCTATTAACAGATACGCAGTATTTT,CSVEDRDYLLTDTQYF
NA,TRBJ2-5,NA,TRBV4-3,TGCGCCAGCAGCCAAGATCGGGAGACCCAGTACTTC,CASSQDRETQYF
once,TRBJ2-3,NA,TRBV5-1,TGCGCCAGCAGCTTGGCCTTTTGGGACACTGTACCTTCAGATACGCAGTATTTT,CASSLAFWDTVPSDTQYF
NA,TRBJ2-7,NA,TRBV27,TGTGCCAGCAGTTTCGACAGGTCAGCCTACGAGCAGTACTTC,CASSFDRSAYEQYF
NA,TRBJ1-2,NA,TRBV5-4,TGTGCCAGCAGCCTGACAGGTACCTATGGCTACACCTTC,CASSLTGTYGYTF
NA,TRBJ2-7,NA,TRBV30,TGTGCCTGGGGCGGTCCAGAATCTTCCTACGAGCAGTACTTC,CAWGGPESSYEQYF
NA,TRBJ1-2,NA,TRBV7-2,TGTGCCAGCAGCTTAGATTCGGCCCCGGGTGGCTACACCTTC,CASSLDSAPGGYTF
NA,TRBJ2-2,NA,TRBV21-1,TGTGCCAGCAGCTGGACAGGGGGACAGCGAGACACCGGGGAGCTGTTTTTT,CASSWTGGQRDTGELFF
NA,TRBJ2-3,TRBD2,TRBV4-3,TGCGCCAGCAGCCAAGACAGGGCGGGGGACACAGATACGCAGTATTTT,CASSQDRAGDTDTQYF
NA,TRBJ2-4,NA,TRBV11-2,TGTGCCAGCAGCTTACAGAAAAACATTCAGTACTTC,CASSLQKNIQYF
few,TRBJ1-1,NA,TRBV30,TGTGCCTGGAGTCCCCAGGGATGGAGTGAAGCTTTCTTT,CAWSPQGWSEAFF
NA,TRBJ1-5,TRBD1,TRBV6-4,TGTGCCAGCAGCCCCCCGGACAGGGGGCAATATCAGCCCCAGCATTTT,CASSPPDRGQYQPQHF
NA,TRBJ2-6,NA,TRBV9,TGTGCCAGCAGCCCTACCTGGACATCCCCCCCCTCTGGGGCCAACGTCCTGACTTTC,CASSPTWTSPPSGANVLTF